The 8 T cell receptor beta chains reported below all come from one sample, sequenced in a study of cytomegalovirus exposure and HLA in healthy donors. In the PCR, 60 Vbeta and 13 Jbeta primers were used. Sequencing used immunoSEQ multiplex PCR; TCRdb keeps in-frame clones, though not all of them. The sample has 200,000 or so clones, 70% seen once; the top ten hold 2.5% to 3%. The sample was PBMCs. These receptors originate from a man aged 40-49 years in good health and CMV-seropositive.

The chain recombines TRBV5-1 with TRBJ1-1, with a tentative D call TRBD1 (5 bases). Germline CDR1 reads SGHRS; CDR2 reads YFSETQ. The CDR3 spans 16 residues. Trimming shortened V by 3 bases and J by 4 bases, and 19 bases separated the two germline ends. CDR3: CASSSTTGGVPTEAFF. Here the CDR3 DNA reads TGCGCCAGCAGCTCCACCACCGGGGGGGTCCCCACTGAAGCTTTCTTT.

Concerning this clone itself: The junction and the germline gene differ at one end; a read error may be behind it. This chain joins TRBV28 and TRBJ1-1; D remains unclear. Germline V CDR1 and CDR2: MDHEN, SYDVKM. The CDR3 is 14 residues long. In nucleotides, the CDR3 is TGTGCCAGCAATCCCAGCAGGATGAACCCTGAAGCTTTCTTT. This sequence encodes CASNPSRMNPEAFF.

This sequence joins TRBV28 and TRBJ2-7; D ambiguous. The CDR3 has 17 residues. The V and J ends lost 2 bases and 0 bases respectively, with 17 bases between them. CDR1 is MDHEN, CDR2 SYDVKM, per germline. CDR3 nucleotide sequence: TGTGCCAGCAGTTTACTCCCCCCCGGGTCTTACTCCTACGAGCAGTACTTC. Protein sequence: CASSLLPPGSYSYEQYF.

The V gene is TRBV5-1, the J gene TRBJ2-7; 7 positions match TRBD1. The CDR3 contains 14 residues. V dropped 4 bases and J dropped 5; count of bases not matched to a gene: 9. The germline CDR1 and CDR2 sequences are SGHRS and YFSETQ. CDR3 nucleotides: TGCGCCAGCAGCCTACAGGGGTTAGTGGACGAGCAGTACTTC. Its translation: CASSLQGLVDEQYF.

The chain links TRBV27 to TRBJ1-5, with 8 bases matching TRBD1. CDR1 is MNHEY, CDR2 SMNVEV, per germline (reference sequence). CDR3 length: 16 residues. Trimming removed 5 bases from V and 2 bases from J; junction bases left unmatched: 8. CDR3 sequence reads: CASSGSTGDGNQPQHF. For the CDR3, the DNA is TGTGCCAGCAGTGGATCGACAGGGGACGGCAATCAGCCCCAGCATTTT.

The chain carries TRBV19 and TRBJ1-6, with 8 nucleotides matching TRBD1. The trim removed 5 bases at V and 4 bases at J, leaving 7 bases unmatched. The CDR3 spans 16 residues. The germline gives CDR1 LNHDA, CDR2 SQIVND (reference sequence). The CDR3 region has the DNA TGTGCCAGTAGTCTCCCCGGGACAGGTTATAATTCACCCCTCCACTTT. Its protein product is CASSLPGTGYNSPLHF.

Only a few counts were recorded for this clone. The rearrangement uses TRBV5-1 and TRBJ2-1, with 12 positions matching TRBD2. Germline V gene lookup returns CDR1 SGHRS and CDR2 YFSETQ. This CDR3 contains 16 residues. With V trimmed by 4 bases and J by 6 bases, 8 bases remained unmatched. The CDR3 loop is CASSTPLAGGVNEQFF. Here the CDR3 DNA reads TGCGCCAGCAGCACACCACTAGCGGGGGGAGTCAATGAGCAGTTCTTC.

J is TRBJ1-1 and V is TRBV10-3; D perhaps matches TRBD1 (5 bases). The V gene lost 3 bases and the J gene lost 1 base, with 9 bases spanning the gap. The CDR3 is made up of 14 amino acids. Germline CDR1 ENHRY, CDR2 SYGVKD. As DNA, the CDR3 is TGTGCCATCAGTGATCCCGGACAGAACACTGAAGCTTTCTTT. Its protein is CAISDPGQNTEAFF.